This TCR beta chain is from a study of regulatory T cells in long-lasting Graves disease. Study findings and constraints: Among the persistent patients, approximately 2,900 public clonotypes were shared, more than the approximately 960 shared among new patients.

This clonotype was found many times. Its antigen is still unknown. As to time point: persistent/refractory GD, antithyroid drugs over 5 years with positive TRAb. PBMC RNA served as the TCR library source. The EDTA tubes were filled with about 10 milliliters of drawn peripheral blood. iRepertoire HTBI primers and Arm-PCR of CDR3 regions built TCR beta libraries. TCRdb used MiXCR to reprocess the multiplex PCR reads, holding one entry per CDR3 protein. This sample has about 470,000 distinct CDR3 sequences; around 20% occur once, and the top ten carry approximately 8%. The sequenced sample was peripheral blood mononuclear cells (PBMCs), obtained when the disease was refractory, from a patient treated with antithyroid drugs. This receptor was taken from a female donor with Graves disease.

The CDR3 coding sequence is TGTGCCAGCAATAAGATGTGGGGATCCACCGGGGAGCTGTTTTTT. Translated: CASNKMWGSTGELFF. This rearrangement joins TRBV28 to TRBJ2-2; D is uncertain. Trimming pared 7 bases from V and 4 bases from J, leaving 16 bases between. The CDR3 is made up of 15 amino acids. CDR1 is MDHEN and CDR2 is SYDVKM in the germline V gene.